Following are 20 T cell receptor beta chains from one sample sequenced in a study of glioma-infiltrating T cells. Using RNA template, CDR3s of TCR alpha and beta were amplified with iRepertoire arm-PCR. TCRdb reanalysed the multiplex PCR reads using MiXCR and keeps one entry per CDR3 protein. The repertoire holds about 180,000 distinct CDR3 sequences, with under 55% as singletons. Sequences were obtained from glioma tissue, nonneoplastic brain tissue, or PBMCs (not recorded which). These receptor sequences come from a human donor with low-grade glioma or glioblastoma, undergoing nonglioma brain surgery, or in good health (not recorded which).

A few counts support this clonotype. The chain has TRBV19 and TRBJ1-1; TRBD1 matches at 9 bases. V shed 8 bases and J 1 base; nucleotides not matched to a gene: 5. The CDR3 length is 14 residues. Germline V gene sequence: CDR1 LNHDA, CDR2 SQIVND (reference sequence). The CDR3 coding sequence is TGTGCCAGTCTCAAGGACAGGGGGAACACTGAAGCTTTCTTT. Residues: CASLKDRGNTEAFF.

This chain connects TRBV24-1 to TRBJ1-2; D gene unclear. V was shortened by 9 bases and J by 4 bases, with 8 bases between the two germline ends. Germline CDR1 and CDR2: KGHDR and SFDVKD. CDR3 length equals 11 residues. The CDR3 DNA reads as TGTGCCACCGATACCGTCTATGGCTACACCTTC. Residues: CATDTVYGYTF.

With regard to this clonotype: One end of the junction varies from germline; a read error may be responsible. The chain carries TRBV5-1 and TRBJ2-7, with D unclear. Germline V gene sequence: CDR1 SGHRS, CDR2 YFSETQ. The CDR3 length is 15 residues. CDR3 nucleotide sequence: TGCGCCAGCACCTTGTTCGGACCCCCATCCTACGAGCAGTACTTC. It codes for CASTLFGPPSYEQYF. Full variable domain (missing parts from reference TRBV5-1 and TRBJ2-7): KAGVTQTPRYLIKTRGQQVTLSCSPISGHRSVSWYQQTPGQGLQFLFEYFSETQRNKGNFPGRFSGRQFSNSRSEMNVSTLELGDSALYLCASTLFGPPSYEQYFGPGTRLTVT.

This clonotype was detected once. This may arise from a read error, as a much more abundant clone is one base away. This chain uses TRBV15 with TRBJ2-7; tentatively, D is TRBD2 (5 bases). This CDR3 has 14 residues. CDR1 is LNHNV and CDR2 is YYDKDF in the germline V gene (reference sequence). V gave up 5 bases and J gave up 2 bases, with 13 bases separating them. CDR3 residues: CATSFRTGTYEQYF. In DNA form, the CDR3 reads TGTGCCACCAGCTTCAGAACGGGGACCTACGAGCAGTACTTC.

This clonotype was picked up one time. The chain recombines TRBV20-1 with TRBJ1-1, with D tentatively TRBD1 (5 bases). The CDR3 is made up of 13 amino acids. The germline CDR1 and CDR2 sequences are DFQATT and SNEGSKA (reference sequence). Trimming shortened V by 0 bases and J by 5 bases, and 10 bases separated the two germline ends. The CDR3 DNA reads as TGCAGTGCTAGAGAGCGGGGGGAAACTGAAGCTTTCTTT. It translates to CSARERGETEAFF.

The rearrangement joins TRBV7-2 to TRBJ2-3; 10 nucleotides agree with TRBD2. CDR1 SGHTA and CDR2 FQGNSA come from the germline V gene. The CDR3 runs 15 residues. The junction had 2 bases not matched to a gene; V was cut back by 4 bases and J by 1 base. CDR3 amino acids: CASSSSGGGTDTQYF. The CDR3, as DNA: TGTGCCAGCAGCTCCAGCGGGGGGGGCACAGATACGCAGTATTTT. The full variable domain, rest sourced from reference TRBV7-2 and TRBJ2-3, is GAGVSQSPSNKVTEKGKDVELRCDPISGHTALYWYRQSLGQGLEFLIYFQGNSAPDKSGLPSDRFSAERTGGSVSTLTIQRTQQEDSAVYLCASSSSGGGTDTQYFGPGTRLTVL.

The J gene is TRBJ1-5, the V gene TRBV12-3 or TRBV12-4; perhaps TRBD1 as D (5 bases). The length of the CDR3 is 13 residues. Trimming pared 6 bases from V and 5 bases from J, leaving 11 bases between. The CDR3 sequence is CASREEGDQPQHF. Here the CDR3 DNA reads TGTGCCAGCAGGGAAGAAGGGGATCAGCCCCAGCATTTT.

Comment on this clonotype: At one of its ends the junction is not consistent with the germline gene, which may arise from a read error. This chain links TRBV5-6 with TRBJ1-5; tentative D call: TRBD1 (6 bases). CDR1 is SGHDT and CDR2 is YYEEEE in the germline V gene. There are 14 residues in the CDR3. CDR3 nucleotides: TGTGCCAGCACCGAAGGACAGTTCAATCAGCACCAGCATTTT. Translation gives CASTEGQFNQHQHF.

This clonotype was seen only once. The junction and the germline gene differ at one end; a read error may be behind it. J is TRBJ1-6 and V is TRBV20-1; possibly TRBD1 for D (5 bases). Looked up from germline, CDR1 is DFQATT and CDR2 is SNEGSKA (reference sequence). This CDR3 has 14 residues. CDR3 region: CSASEPGVYSHLHF. In DNA form, the CDR3 reads TGCAGTGCTAGTGAGCCGGGGGTGTATTCACACCTCCACTTT.

Concerning this clonotype itself: With a much larger clone just one base away, this may be a read error. The CDR3 bases are TGTGCCACTAAGGACCGCATGAACACTGAAGCTTTCTTT. This gives the protein CATKDRMNTEAFF. The chain carries TRBV19 and TRBJ1-1; D not certain. V lost 10 bases to trimming and J lost 0 bases, with 12 bases between them. The CDR3 is 13 amino acids. In germline, CDR1 is LNHDA, CDR2 SQIVND (reference sequence).

This clonotype appeared many times. The rearrangement links TRBV6-1 to TRBJ1-3; no definite D call. Germline V gene data show CDR1 as MNHNS and CDR2 as SASEGT. V lost 6 bases and J lost 2, with 14 bases in between. The CDR3 extends over 15 amino acids. DNA for the CDR3: TGTGCCAGCAGGGTGTCGGGGTTAGCTGGAAACACCATATATTTT. It specifies CASRVSGLAGNTIYF.

The gene calls are TRBV5-4 and TRBJ1-3; D gene unclear. The CDR3 is 16 residues long. V lost 0 bases to trimming and J lost 4 bases, with 14 bases between them. CDR1 and CDR2 (germline): SGHNT, YYREEE (reference sequence). CDR3: CASSLGVPVTGNTIYF. The CDR3 DNA sequence: TGTGCCAGCAGCTTGGGAGTCCCCGTAACCGGAAACACCATATATTTT.

Note on this clonotype: With a much larger clone just one base away, this may be a read error. The chain carries TRBV6-1 and TRBJ2-1; a possible D gene is TRBD2 (5 bases). This CDR3 has 13 amino acids. Trimming removed 5 bases at V and 7 bases at J, with 12 bases between. CDR1 is MNHNS, CDR2 SASEGT, per germline. This CDR3 reads CASSQSGPNEQFF. As DNA, the CDR3 is TGTGCCAGCAGTCAAAGCGGACCTAATGAGCAGTTCTTC.

J is TRBJ1-5 and V is TRBV4-1; D possibly corresponds to TRBD1 (6 bases). V was trimmed by 1 base and J by 1 base, leaving 8 bases between them. The CDR3 consists of 15 residues. CDR1 MGHRA and CDR2 YSYEKL come from the germline V gene. CDR3 residues: CASSQGGASNQPQHF. CDR3 sequence (DNA): TGCGCCAGCAGCCAAGGGGGGGCGAGCAATCAGCCCCAGCATTTT.

V usage is TRBV20-1 and J usage is TRBJ2-1; D gene ambiguous. Germline V lookup: CDR1 DFQATT, CDR2 SNEGSKA (reference sequence). The length of the CDR3 is 12 residues. The CDR3 bases are TGCATCCCGGACGGAACCTACAATGAGCAGTTCTTC. It specifies CIPDGTYNEQFF.

This clonotype has more than one count but fewer than ten. Since a much larger clone is just one base distant, this may be a read error. The V gene is TRBV28, the J gene TRBJ2-5; TRBD1 aligns across 9 bases. The J segment lost 13 bases and the V segment lost 7 bases, leaving 13 bases of the junction unmatched. Per germline, CDR1 MDHEN and CDR2 SYDVKM. The CDR3 has 13 residues. This CDR3 reads CASIGTGSVARYF. CDR3 nucleotide sequence: TGTGCCAGCATTGGGACAGGGTCCGTGGCCCGGTACTTC.

This clonotype came up a few times. The V and J genes are TRBV7-9 and TRBJ2-7, with TRBD2 as a possible D gene (5 bases). CDR3 length: 12 residues. V lost 5 bases and J 6 bases, leaving 11 bases between the germline ends. Germline CDR1 is SEHNR and CDR2 is FQNEAQ (reference sequence). For the CDR3, the DNA is TGTGCCAGCAGCGCGCCGAGGGCCGAGCAGTACTTC. As protein: CASSAPRAEQYF.

In its sample, this clonotype was seen many times. The chain joins TRBV20-1 to TRBJ2-5; D possibly uses TRBD1 or TRBD2 (6 bases each). Germline CDR1 reads DFQATT; CDR2 reads SNEGSKA (reference sequence). Trimming cost V 5 bases and J 4 bases, with 23 bases left between them. CDR3 length equals 16 residues. In nucleotides, the CDR3 is TGCAGTGCTCGCCCATTAGGGGGAGGTTCTATAGAGACCCAGTACTTC. Translation: CSARPLGGGSIETQYF.

This clonotype was recorded at least ten times. CDR3 residues: CASSLLQGSNQPQHF. In DNA, the CDR3 is TGTGCCAGCAGTTTGCTCCAGGGAAGCAATCAGCCCCAGCATTTT. The chain joins TRBV28 to TRBJ1-5; a possible D gene is TRBD1 (5 bases). V shed 3 bases and J shed 1 base, with 10 bases lying between them. The V gene's germline CDR1 is MDHEN and CDR2 SYDVKM. This CDR3 contains 15 residues.

A note on this clonotype: The CDR3 end shows no conserved phenylalanine or tryptophan, and so a read error is likely. The limits of the CDR3 on the DNA are not certain, so only TCRdb's listed CDR3 is given. The rearrangement joins TRBV15 to TRBJ2-5. CDR1 and CDR2 (germline): LNHNV, YYDKDF (reference sequence). The CDR3 has 11 amino acids, counting both end residues. The CDR3: CATGYQETKYS.